The next 5 T cell receptor beta chains were all read from a single sample in a study of CD8+ T cells in alopecia areata. Investigators isolated RNA and reverse transcribed it into cDNA to act as the sequencing template. Using immunoSEQ multiplex PCR, the repertoire was profiled, and TCRdb retains in-frame clones only, with some absent. The sample lists some 120,000 clones, approximately 53% seen once, with about 4.9% in the top ten. Sequencing was performed on CD4+ T cells sorted from blood, taken at week 0. The receptors derive from a human donor with alopecia areata.

This clone was seen only a few times. The genes are TRBV7-8 and TRBJ2-2; TRBD1 matches at 9 bases. CDR3 size: 17 residues. The junction had 8 bases not matched to a gene; V was cut back by 0 bases and J by 6 bases. Germline values: CDR1 SGHVS, CDR2 FQNEAQ. CDR3 in amino acids: CASSLAVLRTGAGELFF. CDR3 bases: TGTGCCAGCAGCTTAGCTGTCCTTCGGACAGGGGCCGGGGAGCTGTTTTTT. The whole variable domain, remainder taken from reference TRBV7-8 and TRBJ2-2, is GAGVSQSPRYKVAKRGQDVALRCDPISGHVSLFWYQQALGQGPEFLTYFQNEAQLDKSGLPSDRFFAERPEGSVSTLKIQRTQQEDSAVYLCASSLAVLRTGAGELFFGEGSRLTVL.

The chain links TRBV6-5 to TRBJ2-7; 8 bases are shared with TRBD2. Trimming cost V 2 bases and J 0 bases; bases outside gene matches: 0. The CDR3 totals 14 residues. CDR1 is MNHEY, CDR2 SVGAGI, per germline. CDR3 in amino acids: CASSYAGGSYEQYF. The CDR3 DNA reads as TGTGCCAGCAGTTACGCGGGGGGCTCCTACGAGCAGTACTTC.

This clone occurred a few times. The chain links TRBV29-1 to TRBJ2-2, with 7 positions matching TRBD2. The ends lost 6 bases at V and 4 bases at J; junction bases unmatched: 8. The CDR3 length is 14 residues. CDR1 SQVTM and CDR2 ANQGSEA come from the germline V gene. In nucleotides, the CDR3 is TGCAGCGTGTATAGCGGGTACTCCACCGGGGAGCTGTTTTTT. It translates to CSVYSGYSTGELFF.

There are a few counts of this clone. The V call is TRBV6-1, the J call TRBJ1-6; TRBD1 agrees at 8 bases. With 5 bases clipped from V and 4 bases from J, the junction kept 4 bases outside the gene matches. The CDR3 runs 15 residues. Germline CDR1 is MNHNS and CDR2 is SASEGT. The CDR3, as DNA: TGTGCCAGCAGTACAGGGACAGGTTATAATTCACCCCTCCACTTT. Translation gives CASSTGTGYNSPLHF.

The gene calls are TRBV5-1 and TRBJ2-2; weak D call: TRBD1 (6 bases). There are 14 residues in the CDR3. V shed 3 bases and J shed 5 bases, with 11 bases lying between them. The germline CDR1 and CDR2 sequences are SGHRS and YFSETQ. The CDR3 DNA reads TGCGCCAGCAGCTCCGTACAGGGTACCGGGGAGCTGTTTTTT. This encodes CASSSVQGTGELFF.